Following are 21 T cell receptor beta chains from one sample sequenced in a study of shared clonotypes between healthy human individuals (dated by TCRdb to the early 2020s). Library generation was performed with the immunoSEQ multiplex PCR assay. In its TCRdb copy, this immuneACCESS table keeps in-frame sequences only and misses some clones. Where compared with another copy, unresolved V genes explain less than half of these, and the others have no known cause. The sample table shows hundreds of thousands of clones, and around 81% are seen once. Around 12% of the sample lies in the top ten. Sample: PBMCs. Receptor source: a woman aged 40 to 50 in good health. Some clones in this sample may be carry-over from other donors' samples.

The V call is TRBV28, the J call TRBJ1-1, with D tentatively TRBD1 (5 bases). The germline gives CDR1 MDHEN, CDR2 SYDVKM. This CDR3 is 13 amino acids long. Trimming removed 5 bases at V and 4 bases at J, with 11 bases between. The CDR3, as DNA: TGTGCCAGCAGTCCCCCGGGACTCACTGAAGCTTTCTTT. Residues: CASSPPGLTEAFF.

In DNA form, the CDR3 reads TGTGCCAGTAGTATGACTGGGTCGCTCGGGCGGAATGAGCAGTTCTTC. It specifies CASSMTGSLGRNEQFF. The chain joins TRBV19 to TRBJ2-1; D uncertain. Germline-derived CDR1 and CDR2 are LNHDA and SQIVND (reference sequence). The V end was cut by 3 bases, the J end by 7 bases, with 19 bases between. The CDR3 is made up of 16 amino acids.

The gene calls are TRBV6-5 and TRBJ1-1, with 8 bases matching TRBD1. CDR3 length: 15 amino acids. Germline V gene sequence: CDR1 MNHEY, CDR2 SVGAGI. The junction had 7 bases not matched to a gene; V was cut back by 5 bases and J by 2 bases. CDR3: CASSPGQGRNTEAFF. The CDR3 DNA reads TGTGCCAGCAGTCCCGGACAGGGAAGAAACACTGAAGCTTTCTTT.

The V and J genes are TRBV7-2 and TRBJ2-4; D unclear. Germline V gene sequence: CDR1 SGHTA, CDR2 FQGNSA. The V end was cut by 2 bases, the J end by 15 bases, with 20 bases between. The CDR3 runs 14 residues. CDR3 DNA: TGTGCCAGCAGCTTACCCAACCGAAACCTGTTATTGTACTTC. Translation: CASSLPNRNLLLYF.

In this sample, this clone turned up once. This rearrangement joins TRBV4-1 to TRBJ2-7; 8 bases map to TRBD2. This CDR3 is 15 amino acids long. Germline trimming cut 0 bases from V and 6 bases from J; bases unmatched to any gene: 7. Germline V gene sequence: CDR1 MGHRA, CDR2 YSYEKL. CDR3 sequence (DNA): TGCGCCAGCAGCCAAGATAGGGGGACTAGGGTCGAGCAGTACTTC. This encodes CASSQDRGTRVEQYF.

The V gene is TRBV5-5, the J gene TRBJ2-4, with a tentative D call TRBD1 (6 bases). CDR1 and CDR2 from the germline V gene are SGHKS and YYEKEE (reference sequence). Trimming left V 2 bases short and J 5 bases short, with 14 bases between. CDR3 length: 15 amino acids. In DNA form, the CDR3 reads TGTGCCAGCAGCTTCGTTCCGGGACACGAAAACATTCAGTACTTC. It translates to CASSFVPGHENIQYF.

This clone appeared once. The chain couples TRBV9 to TRBJ2-3; 7 bases fit TRBD2. V shed 1 base, J shed 2 bases, and the junction held 4 bases outside the gene matches. The CDR3 extends over 15 amino acids. Germline lookup yields CDR1 SGDLS and CDR2 YYNGEE. The CDR3 spells CASSVQAGLTDTQYF. The CDR3 nucleotides are TGTGCCAGCAGCGTACAAGCGGGGCTCACAGATACGCAGTATTTT.

This rearrangement joins TRBV27 to TRBJ2-3; no definite D call. The germline V gene encodes CDR1 MNHEY and CDR2 SMNVEV (reference sequence). Trimming stripped 2 bases from V and 4 bases from J, with 7 bases between. There are 13 residues in the CDR3. Here the CDR3 reads CASSLLVSDTQYF. DNA for the CDR3: TGTGCCAGCAGTTTACTAGTTTCAGATACGCAGTATTTT.

V gene TRBV4-1 combines with J gene TRBJ2-1; 15 nucleotides match TRBD2. The CDR3 covers 18 residues. Germline CDR1 and CDR2: MGHRA and YSYEKL. The ends lost 3 bases at V and 5 bases at J; junction bases unmatched: 8. The CDR3 coding sequence is TGCGCCAGCAGCCAGGGACTAGCGGGAGGCTTCGGGAACAATGAGCAGTTCTTC. It codes for CASSQGLAGGFGNNEQFF.

The chain carries TRBV29-1 and TRBJ1-2; D remains ambiguous. V was shortened by 5 bases and J by 4 bases, with 8 bases between the two germline ends. Looked up from germline, CDR1 is SQVTM and CDR2 is ANQGSEA. The CDR3 has 11 amino acids. CDR3 protein: CSVFGTYGYTF. The CDR3 DNA is TGCAGCGTTTTCGGAACCTATGGCTACACCTTC. The full variable domain, in which reference TRBV29-1 and TRBJ1-2 provide the parts outside the CDR3, is SAVISQKPSRDICQRGTSLTIQCQVDSQVTMMFWYRQQPGQSLTLIATANQGSEATYESGFVIDKFPISRPNLTFSTLTVSNMSPEDSSIYLCSVFGTYGYTFGSGTRLTVV.

To note about this clone: A read error may explain this, as a much larger clone is one base away. This chain joins TRBV30 and TRBJ1-5; possible D gene TRBD1, 6 bases. CDR1 and CDR2 from the germline V gene are GTSNPN and SVGIG (reference sequence). The CDR3 extends over 14 amino acids. V shed 6 bases and J shed 4 bases, with 16 bases lying between them. The CDR3 sequence: CACSTGTLNQPQHF. CDR3 in DNA: TGTGCCTGTAGTACCGGGACACTAAATCAGCCCCAGCATTTT.

The rearrangement links TRBV7-3 to TRBJ2-2, with 9 bases identical to TRBD2. The germline CDR1 and CDR2 sequences are SGHTA and FQGTGA. Trimming cost V 6 bases and J 1 base; bases outside gene matches: 6. This CDR3 has 16 amino acids. The CDR3 coding sequence is TGTGCCAGCAGTTTGGCGGGAGGGATGAACACCGGGGAGCTGTTTTTT. It codes for CASSLAGGMNTGELFF.

The genes are TRBV6-5 and TRBJ1-1; the match to TRBD1 covers 7 bases. The CDR3 consists of 16 residues. From germline, CDR1 is MNHEY and CDR2 SVGAGI. J gave up 3 bases and V 0 bases, and 7 bases lay outside the gene matches. CDR3 protein: CASSYSGVRGDTEAFF. The CDR3 DNA follows: TGTGCCAGCAGTTACTCGGGTGTCAGGGGGGACACTGAAGCTTTCTTT.

J is TRBJ2-2 and V is TRBV5-1, with TRBD2 identical over 11 bases. CDR3 length equals 14 residues. Germline V gives CDR1 SGHRS, CDR2 YFSETQ. V was pared by 4 bases and J by 7 bases, with 3 bases of the junction left unmatched. CDR3 coding DNA: TGCGCCAGCAGCCCTGGGACTAGCGGCGGGGAGCTGTTTTTT. This sequence encodes CASSPGTSGGELFF.

The V call is TRBV6-1, the J call TRBJ2-7, with unresolved D. The V gene's germline CDR1 is MNHNS and CDR2 SASEGT. There are 11 residues in the CDR3. Trimming removed 7 bases at V and 7 bases at J, with 11 bases between. The CDR3 reads CASTERLEQYF. CDR3 nucleotide sequence: TGTGCCAGCACGGAAAGGTTAGAGCAGTACTTC.

This clone was observed at least ten times. Other DNA sequences in this sample translate to the same CDR3. The chain links TRBV7-3 to TRBJ1-1; D uncertain. CDR1 and CDR2 from the germline V gene are SGHTA and FQGTGA. V lost 5 bases, J lost 4 bases, and 20 bases lay in between. The CDR3 runs to 16 residues. The CDR3 sequence: CASSPSPTAASTEAFF. CDR3 nucleotide sequence: TGTGCCAGCAGCCCATCTCCGACTGCAGCGAGCACTGAAGCTTTCTTT.

This clone has at least ten counts. The same CDR3 also results from other DNA sequences found in this sample. The chain couples TRBV27 to TRBJ1-4, with D unclear. CDR3 length equals 15 residues. V was cut by 1 base and J by 7 bases, with 13 bases left in between. Germline V gives CDR1 MNHEY, CDR2 SMNVEV (reference sequence). The CDR3 region has the DNA TGTGCCAGCAGTTTATTCGGAGCAGGTTTTGAAAAACTGTTTTTT. It codes for CASSLFGAGFEKLFF.

The gene calls are TRBV5-6 and TRBJ2-5, with 11 bases fitting TRBD2. V shed 4 bases and J 2 bases; nucleotides not matched to a gene: 4. Germline V CDR1 and CDR2: SGHDT, YYEEEE. CDR3 length equals 15 residues. CDR3 amino acids: CASSPLAGGQETQYF. CDR3 DNA sequence: TGTGCCAGCAGCCCCTTAGCGGGAGGGCAAGAGACCCAGTACTTC.

The gene calls are TRBV7-9 and TRBJ2-7; 8 bases agree with TRBD2. The trim removed 3 bases at V and 6 bases at J, leaving 10 bases unmatched. The CDR3 loop spans 15 amino acids. Germline V gives CDR1 SEHNR, CDR2 FQNEAQ (reference sequence). The DNA of the CDR3 is TGTGCCAGCAGCTTGGATAGCGGGATTTCTTTCGAGCAGTACTTC. Translated, it gives CASSLDSGISFEQYF.

This rearrangement joins TRBV2 to TRBJ2-1; D ambiguous. Trimming shortened V by 5 bases and J by 9 bases, and 20 bases separated the two germline ends. The CDR3 totals 15 residues. Germline loops: CDR1 SNHLY, CDR2 FYNNEI. The CDR3 DNA reads TGTGCCAGCAGTCAAGACGGCCGTTCCGGCGGTGAGCAGTTCTTC. It specifies CASSQDGRSGGEQFF.

This rearrangement joins TRBV7-2 to TRBJ1-1; D might be TRBD1 (6 bases). The CDR3 contains 17 residues. Per germline, CDR1 SGHTA and CDR2 FQGNSA. Trimming removed 6 bases from V and 0 bases from J, with 20 bases in between. The CDR3 nucleotides are TGTGCCAGCAGTCGCAGGGGACTAGTGGGATTGAACACTGAAGCTTTCTTT. It codes for CASSRRGLVGLNTEAFF. The full variable domain, with the rest looked up from reference TRBV7-2 and TRBJ1-1, is GAGVSQSPSNKVTEKGKDVELRCDPISGHTALYWYRQSLGQGLEFLIYFQGNSAPDKSGLPSDRFSAERTGGSVSTLTIQRTQQEDSAVYLCASSRRGLVGLNTEAFFGQGTRLTVV.